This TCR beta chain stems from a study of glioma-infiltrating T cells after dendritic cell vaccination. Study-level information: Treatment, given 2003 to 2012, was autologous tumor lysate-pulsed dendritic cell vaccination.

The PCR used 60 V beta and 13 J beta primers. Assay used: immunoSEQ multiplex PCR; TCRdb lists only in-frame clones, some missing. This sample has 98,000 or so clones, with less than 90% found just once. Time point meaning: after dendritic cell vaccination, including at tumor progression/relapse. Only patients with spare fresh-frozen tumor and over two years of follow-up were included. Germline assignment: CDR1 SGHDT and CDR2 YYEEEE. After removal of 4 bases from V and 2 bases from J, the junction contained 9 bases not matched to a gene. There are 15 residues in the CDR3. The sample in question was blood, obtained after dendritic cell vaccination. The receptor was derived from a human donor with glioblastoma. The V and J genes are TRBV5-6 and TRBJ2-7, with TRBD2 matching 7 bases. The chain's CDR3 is CASSGSPSGTYEQYF. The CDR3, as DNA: TGTGCCAGCAGCGGGTCCCCTAGCGGAACCTACGAGCAGTACTTC.